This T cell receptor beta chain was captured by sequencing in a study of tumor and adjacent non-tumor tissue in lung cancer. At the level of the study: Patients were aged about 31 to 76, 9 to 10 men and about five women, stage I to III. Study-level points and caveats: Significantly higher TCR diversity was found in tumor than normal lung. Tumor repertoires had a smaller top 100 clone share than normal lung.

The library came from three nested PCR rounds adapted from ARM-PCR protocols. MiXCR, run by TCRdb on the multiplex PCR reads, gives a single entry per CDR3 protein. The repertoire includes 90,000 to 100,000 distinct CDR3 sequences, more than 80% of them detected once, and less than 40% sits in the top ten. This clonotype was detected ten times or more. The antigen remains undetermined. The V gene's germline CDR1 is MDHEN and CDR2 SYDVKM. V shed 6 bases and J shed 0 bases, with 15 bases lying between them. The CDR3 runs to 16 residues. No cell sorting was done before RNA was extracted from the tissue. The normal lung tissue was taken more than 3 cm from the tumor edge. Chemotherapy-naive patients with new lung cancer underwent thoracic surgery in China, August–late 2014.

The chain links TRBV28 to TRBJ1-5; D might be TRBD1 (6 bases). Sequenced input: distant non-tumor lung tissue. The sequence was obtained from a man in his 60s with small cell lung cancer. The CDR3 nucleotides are TGTGCCAGCAGATCCGGACAGACATATAGCAATCAGCCCCAGCATTTT. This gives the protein CASRSGQTYSNQPQHF.